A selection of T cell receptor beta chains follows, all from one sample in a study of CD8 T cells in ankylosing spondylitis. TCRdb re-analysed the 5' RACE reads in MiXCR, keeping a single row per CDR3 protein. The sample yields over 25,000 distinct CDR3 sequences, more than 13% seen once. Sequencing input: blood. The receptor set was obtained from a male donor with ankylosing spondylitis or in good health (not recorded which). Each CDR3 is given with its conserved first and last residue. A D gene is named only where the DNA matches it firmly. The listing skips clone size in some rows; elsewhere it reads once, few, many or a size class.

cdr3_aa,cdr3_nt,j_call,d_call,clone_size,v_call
CASSFPTGPAAGTDTQYF,TGTGCCAGCAGTTTTCCTACCGGGCCCGCGGCGGGCACAGATACGCAGTATTTT,TRBJ2-3,.,few,TRBV5-5
CASSRYREGDEKLFF,TGTGCCAGCAGCCGGTACAGGGAAGGAGATGAAAAACTGTTTTTT,TRBJ1-4,.,few,TRBV11-2
CASSQIHQSDTQYF,TGCGCCAGCAGCCAAATCCACCAATCAGATACGCAGTATTTT,TRBJ2-3,.,.,TRBV4-3
CASSPRRETQYF,TGTGCCAGCAGCCCTCGACGAGAGACCCAGTACTTC,TRBJ2-5,.,.,TRBV7-2
CASSQVAGQPQHF,TGCGCCAGCAGCCAAGTGGCGGGGCAGCCCCAGCATTTT,TRBJ1-5,.,.,TRBV4-1
CATSRDYGTGTYGYTF,TGTGCCACCAGCAGAGATTACGGGACAGGGACCTATGGCTACACCTTC,TRBJ1-2,TRBD1,few,TRBV15
CASSQDWAIKNIQYF,TGTGCCAGCAGCCAAGATTGGGCGATTAAAAACATTCAGTACTTC,TRBJ2-4,.,few,TRBV4-2
CASSLLTGANEKLFF,TGTGCCAGCAGCTTATTGACAGGCGCCAATGAAAAACTGTTTTTT,TRBJ1-4,.,few,TRBV7-8
CSVPRGFLAKNIQYF,TGCAGCGTGCCTAGGGGCTTCCTAGCCAAAAACATTCAGTACTTC,TRBJ2-4,.,few,TRBV29-1
CASSLPPPGTEAFF,TGTGCCAGCAGCTTACCCCCCCCGGGGACTGAAGCTTTCTTT,TRBJ1-1,.,.,TRBV7-9
CASSLGQPNTEAFF,TGTGCCAGCAGCTTAGGCCAACCGAACACTGAAGCTTTCTTT,TRBJ1-1,.,.,TRBV7-2
CASSLWGNEQFF,TGTGCCAGCAGCTTATGGGGGAATGAGCAGTTCTTC,TRBJ2-1,.,.,TRBV7-9
CSVDQGPANYGYTF,TGCAGCGTTGACCAGGGGCCAGCTAACTATGGCTACACCTTC,TRBJ1-2,.,few,TRBV29-1
CASRDTGTSGRAYEQYF,TGCGCCAGCAGGGACACCGGGACTAGCGGGAGGGCCTACGAGCAGTACTTC,TRBJ2-7,TRBD2,.,TRBV5-1
CSAEQGGDEQFF,TGCAGCGCGGAGCAGGGGGGCGATGAGCAGTTCTTC,TRBJ2-1,.,few,TRBV29-1
CASSIEGTVVQETQYF,TGTGCCAGTAGTATAGAAGGGACAGTTGTACAAGAGACCCAGTACTTC,TRBJ2-5,TRBD1,few,TRBV19
CASSLARSPITEAFF,TGTGCCAGCAGCCTAGCGCGGTCCCCTATCACTGAAGCTTTCTTT,TRBJ1-1,.,many,TRBV7-2
CASSRGQGATGELFF,TGTGCCAGCAGCCGAGGACAGGGGGCCACCGGGGAGCTGTTTTTT,TRBJ2-2,TRBD1,.,TRBV12-3/TRBV12-4
CASSLMSHGGELFF,TGTGCCAGCAGTTTGATGAGTCATGGCGGGGAGCTGTTTTTT,TRBJ2-2,.,many,TRBV12-3/TRBV12-4
CASTPGGVLYGYTF,TGTGCCAGCACCCCGGGGGGGGTACTCTATGGCTACACCTTC,TRBJ1-2,.,.,TRBV5-6
CATRRPAGNNEQFF,TGTGCCACCCGACGGCCAGCGGGGAACAATGAGCAGTTCTTC,TRBJ2-1,TRBD2,.,TRBV7-9
CASSVGGFNEQFF,TGTGCCAGCAGTGTGGGAGGATTCAATGAGCAGTTCTTC,TRBJ2-1,.,few,TRBV25-1
CATHGRRNTGELFF,TGTGCCACCCACGGGAGACGAAACACCGGGGAGCTGTTTTTT,TRBJ2-2,.,few,TRBV21-1
CASSYRVSYEQYF,TGCGCCAGCAGCTACAGGGTTTCCTACGAGCAGTACTTC,TRBJ2-7,.,.,TRBV4-1
CSVEPPSTDTQYF,TGCAGCGTTGAACCCCCCAGCACAGATACGCAGTATTTT,TRBJ2-3,.,few,TRBV29-1
CASSYPNTGELFF,TGTGCCAGCAGTTACCCTAACACCGGGGAGCTGTTTTTT,TRBJ2-2,.,.,TRBV6-2/TRBV6-3
CATSDWPGLGVNEQFF,TGTGCCACCAGTGATTGGCCGGGACTAGGGGTCAATGAGCAGTTCTTC,TRBJ2-1,TRBD2,.,TRBV24-1
CASSDGPYNEQFF,TGTGCCAGCAGTGACGGGCCTTACAATGAGCAGTTCTTC,TRBJ2-1,.,few,TRBV6-1
CASSPWDSSYNEQFF,TGTGCCAGCAGCCCTTGGGACAGTTCCTACAATGAGCAGTTCTTC,TRBJ2-1,TRBD1,few,TRBV7-3
CASSWSAVQETQYF,TGTGCCAGCAGCTGGTCGGCAGTCCAAGAGACCCAGTACTTC,TRBJ2-5,.,.,TRBV7-9
CSATRDRSTDTQYF,TGCAGTGCTACCCGGGACAGAAGCACAGATACGCAGTATTTT,TRBJ2-3,TRBD1,few,TRBV20-1
CSARATTGSLTWGTDTQYF,TGCAGTGCTAGAGCAACCACGGGGAGTCTCACATGGGGCACAGATACGCAGTATTTT,TRBJ2-3,.,.,TRBV20-1
CASSLGRESDTQYF,TGTGCCAGCAGTTTAGGCAGGGAGTCAGATACGCAGTATTTT,TRBJ2-3,.,.,TRBV6-6
CASSFRGGTSPLHF,TGTGCCAGCAGTTTTCGCGGGGGGACTTCACCCCTCCACTTT,TRBJ1-6,.,.,TRBV28
CAISDGVKQFF,TGTGCCATCAGTGATGGGGTCAAGCAGTTCTTC,TRBJ2-1,.,.,TRBV10-3
CASSSRTRGEEQYF,TGCGCCAGCAGCTCCCGGACTAGGGGAGAGGAGCAGTACTTC,TRBJ2-7,TRBD2,.,TRBV4-3
CSAGVVEAFF,TGCAGCGCCGGGGTCGTTGAAGCTTTCTTT,TRBJ1-1,.,.,TRBV29-1
CASSLTRGTDTQYF,TGTGCCAGCAGCCTGACTAGAGGCACAGATACGCAGTATTTT,TRBJ2-3,.,.,TRBV12-3/TRBV12-4